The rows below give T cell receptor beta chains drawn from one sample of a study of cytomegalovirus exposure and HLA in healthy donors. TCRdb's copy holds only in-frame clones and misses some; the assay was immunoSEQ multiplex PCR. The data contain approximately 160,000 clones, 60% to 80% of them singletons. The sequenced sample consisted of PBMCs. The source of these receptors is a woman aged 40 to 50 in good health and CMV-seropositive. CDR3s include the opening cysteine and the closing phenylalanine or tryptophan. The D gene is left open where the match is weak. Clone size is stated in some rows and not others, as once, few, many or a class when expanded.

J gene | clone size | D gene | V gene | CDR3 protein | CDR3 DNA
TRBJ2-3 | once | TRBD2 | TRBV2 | CASRGLAGVQTQYF | TGTGCCAGCAGAGGGCTAGCGGGAGTGCAAACGCAGTATTTT
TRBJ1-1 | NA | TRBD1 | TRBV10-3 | CAISERGQNTEAFF | TGTGCCATCAGTGAGAGGGGGCAGAACACTGAAGCTTTCTTT
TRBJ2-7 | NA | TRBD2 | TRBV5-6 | CASSLGLAGGRKEQYF | TGTGCCAGCAGCTTGGGACTAGCGGGAGGGCGGAAAGAGCAGTACTTC
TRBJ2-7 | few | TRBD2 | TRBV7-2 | CASSLDPSGIAQYF | TGTGCCAGCAGCTTAGACCCTAGCGGGATCGCGCAGTACTTC
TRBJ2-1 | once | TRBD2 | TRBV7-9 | CASSGRMGLAYNEQFF | TGTGCCAGCAGCGGCCGTATGGGACTAGCGTACAATGAGCAGTTCTTC
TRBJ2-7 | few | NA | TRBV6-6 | CASTASVEQYF | TGTGCCAGCACCGCCTCGGTCGAGCAGTACTTC
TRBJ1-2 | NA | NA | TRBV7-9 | CASSFEGHGYTF | TGTGCCAGCAGCTTCGAGGGCCATGGCTACACCTTC
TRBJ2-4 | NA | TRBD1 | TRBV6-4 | CASSDPLRGPYF | TGTGCCAGCAGTGATCCCCTTAGGGGGCCGTACTTC
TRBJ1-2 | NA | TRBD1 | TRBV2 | CASRVGTALLGYTF | TGTGCCAGCAGGGTCGGGACAGCCTTGCTAGGCTACACCTTC
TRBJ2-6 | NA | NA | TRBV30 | CAWLPGSLTSGANVLTF | TGTGCCTGGCTTCCAGGCAGTTTAACTTCTGGGGCCAACGTCCTGACTTTC
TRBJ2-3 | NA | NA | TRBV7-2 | CASSLNSLATDTQYF | TGTGCCAGCAGCTTGAATTCATTAGCCACAGATACGCAGTATTTT
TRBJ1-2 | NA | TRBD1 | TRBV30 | CAWRGTGRLKNGYTF | TGTGCCTGGAGGGGGACAGGGCGTTTGAAAAATGGCTACACCTTC
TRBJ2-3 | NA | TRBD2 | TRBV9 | CASSVRPLAGTDTQYF | TGTGCCAGCAGCGTACGACCACTAGCGGGCACAGATACGCAGTATTTT
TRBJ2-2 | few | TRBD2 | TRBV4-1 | CASSPYTSGRASGELFF | TGCGCCAGCAGCCCCTACACTAGCGGGAGGGCCTCCGGGGAGCTGTTTTTT
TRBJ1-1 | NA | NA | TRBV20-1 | CSSGLNTEAFF | TGCAGCAGCGGCTTGAACACTGAAGCTTTCTTT
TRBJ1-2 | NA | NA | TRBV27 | CASRDRDSSSYGYTF | TGTGCCAGCAGAGACCGGGACTCCTCTTCCTATGGCTACACCTTC
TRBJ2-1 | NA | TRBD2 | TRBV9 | CASSETSGKDNEQFF | TGTGCCAGCAGCGAAACTAGCGGAAAGGACAATGAGCAGTTCTTC
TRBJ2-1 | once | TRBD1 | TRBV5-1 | CASSSRTGKVLGTYNEQFF | TGCGCCAGCAGCTCCCGGACAGGGAAGGTCTTGGGAACCTACAATGAGCAGTTCTTC
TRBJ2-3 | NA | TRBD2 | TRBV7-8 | CASSLRASGGSRDTQYF | TGTGCCAGCAGCTTACGAGCGAGCGGGGGGTCCAGGGATACGCAGTATTTT
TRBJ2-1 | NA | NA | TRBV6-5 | CASNYDTGSGEQFF | TGTGCCAGCAACTACGACACAGGGTCGGGTGAGCAGTTCTTC
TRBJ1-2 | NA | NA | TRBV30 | CAWKSANYGYTF | TGTGCCTGGAAATCGGCTAACTATGGCTACACCTTC
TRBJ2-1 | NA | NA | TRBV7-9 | CASSPPRNEQFF | TGTGCCAGCAGCCCCCCCCGCAATGAGCAGTTCTTC
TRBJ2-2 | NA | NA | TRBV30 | CAWRWAGNTGELFF | TGTGCCTGGAGGTGGGCGGGAAACACCGGGGAGCTGTTTTTT
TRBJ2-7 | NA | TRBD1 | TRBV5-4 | CASSLGGNRGYEQYF | TGTGCCAGCAGCTTGGGAGGGAACAGGGGCTACGAGCAGTACTTC
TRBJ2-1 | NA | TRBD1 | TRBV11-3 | CASSSTRGHNEQFF | TGTGCCAGCAGCTCAACTAGGGGGCACAATGAGCAGTTCTTC
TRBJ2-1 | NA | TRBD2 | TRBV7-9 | CASSLSGGSPSEQFF | TGTGCCAGCAGCTTATCGGGGGGTTCCCCGAGTGAGCAGTTCTTC
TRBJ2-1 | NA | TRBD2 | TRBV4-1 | CASSLATSGAYNEQFF | TGCGCCAGCAGCCTAGCGACTAGCGGGGCTTACAATGAGCAGTTCTTC
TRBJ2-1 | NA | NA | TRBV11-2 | CASSPRSGGSHNEQFF | TGTGCCAGCAGCCCCCGTAGCGGAGGTTCTCACAATGAGCAGTTCTTC
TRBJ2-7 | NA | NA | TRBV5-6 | CASSLGGRAGEQYF | TGTGCCAGCAGCTTGGGCGGCAGGGCGGGAGAGCAGTACTTC
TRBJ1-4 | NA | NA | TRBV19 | CASSMDSRWEKLFF | TGTGCCAGTAGTATGGACAGTCGATGGGAAAAACTGTTTTTT
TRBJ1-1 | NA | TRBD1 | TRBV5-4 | CASSLDLQGAPRNTEAFF | TGTGCCAGCAGCTTGGATTTACAGGGGGCGCCCAGGAACACTGAAGCTTTCTTT
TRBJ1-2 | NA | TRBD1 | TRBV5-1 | CASSETGDYGYTF | TGCGCCAGCAGCGAGACAGGGGACTATGGCTACACCTTC
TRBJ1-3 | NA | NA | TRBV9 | CASSASRYSGNTIYF | TGTGCCAGCAGCGCGTCCCGGTACTCTGGAAACACCATATATTTT
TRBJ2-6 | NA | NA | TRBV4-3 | CASSPQQGRTGANVLTF | TGCGCCAGCAGCCCCCAACAGGGCCGTACTGGGGCCAACGTCCTGACTTTC
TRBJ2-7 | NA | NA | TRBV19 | CASSIGPPYEQYF | TGTGCCAGTAGTATTGGCCCCCCCTACGAGCAGTACTTC
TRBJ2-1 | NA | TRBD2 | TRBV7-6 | CASSLRGLAREEQFF | TGTGCCAGCAGCCTTAGGGGACTAGCCCGAGAGGAGCAGTTCTTC
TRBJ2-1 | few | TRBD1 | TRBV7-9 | CASSFGTGSNEQFF | TGTGCCAGCAGCTTCGGGACAGGGTCCAATGAGCAGTTCTTC
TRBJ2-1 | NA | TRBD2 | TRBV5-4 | CASSSGTSGANEQFF | TGTGCCAGCAGCTCGGGGACTAGCGGGGCCAATGAGCAGTTCTTC
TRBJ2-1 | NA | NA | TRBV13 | CASSLTAYNEQFF | TGTGCCAGCAGCCTCACAGCCTACAATGAGCAGTTCTTC
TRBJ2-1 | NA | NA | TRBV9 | CASSVDGRATYNEQFF | TGTGCCAGCAGCGTAGACGGCAGGGCGACCTACAATGAGCAGTTCTTC
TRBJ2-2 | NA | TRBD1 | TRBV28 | CASSWGAGTGWTGELFF | TGTGCCAGCAGTTGGGGGGCCGGGACAGGGTGGACCGGGGAGCTGTTTTTT
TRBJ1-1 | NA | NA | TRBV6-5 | CASSYDRNTEAFF | TGTGCCAGCAGTTATGACAGGAACACTGAAGCTTTCTTT
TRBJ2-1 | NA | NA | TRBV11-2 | CASSLAAGSYNEQFF | TGTGCCAGCAGCTTAGCGGCGGGCTCCTACAATGAGCAGTTCTTC
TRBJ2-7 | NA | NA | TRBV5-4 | CASSPSDSYEQYF | TGTGCCAGCAGCCCTAGCGACTCCTACGAGCAGTACTTC
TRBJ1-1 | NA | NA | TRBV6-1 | CASSTRNRENTEAFF | TGTGCCAGCAGTACCCGTAACAGGGAGAACACTGAAGCTTTCTTT
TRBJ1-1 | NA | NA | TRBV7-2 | CASSLAGGLNTEAFF | TGTGCCAGCAGCTTAGCGGGGGGTCTGAACACTGAAGCTTTCTTT
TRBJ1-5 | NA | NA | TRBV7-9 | CASSSGTLRSNQPQHF | TGTGCCAGCAGCTCCGGGACTCTCCGTAGCAATCAGCCCCAGCATTTT
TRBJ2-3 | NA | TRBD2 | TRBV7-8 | CASSILGLAGGSSTDTQYF | TGTGCCAGCAGCATACTGGGACTAGCGGGAGGGTCTAGCACAGATACGCAGTATTTT
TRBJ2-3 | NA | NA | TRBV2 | CASSEVLSTDTQYF | TGTGCCAGCAGTGAAGTCCTTAGCACAGATACGCAGTATTTT
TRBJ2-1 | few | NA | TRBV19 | CASSRIGGDEQFF | TGTGCCAGTAGTAGGATTGGGGGCGACGAGCAGTTCTTC
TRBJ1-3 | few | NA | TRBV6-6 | CASTGKPSGNTIYF | TGTGCCAGCACAGGCAAACCCTCTGGAAACACCATATATTTT
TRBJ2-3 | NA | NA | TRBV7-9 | CASRSPKGGDTDTQYF | TGTGCCAGCCGCTCGCCTAAGGGGGGGGACACAGATACGCAGTATTTT
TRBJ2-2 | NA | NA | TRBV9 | CASRLGDTGELFF | TGTGCCAGCAGACTCGGGGACACCGGGGAGCTGTTTTTT